This TCR beta chain was profiled in a study of beta chain features in type 1 diabetes. Whole-study findings and limits: Insertions were fewer and deletions more numerous at VDJ junctions in type 1 diabetes patients. The analysis here could not establish whether HLA type shapes TCRB rearrangement.

Remarks on this clone: As yet, its antigen is unknown.

It was via CD45RO/CCR7/CD25/CD127/CD95/CD27 that CD4+ naive, central memory, regulatory and stem cell-like memory cells were sorted. The CDR3 totals 14 residues. Trimming at V came to 2 bases and at J to 6 bases, leaving 6 bases not matched to a gene. Germline V gene lookup returns CDR1 MNHEY and CDR2 SVGAGI. Expressed TCRB transcripts got sequenced, as all isolated RNA was reverse transcribed. The data were produced by immunoSEQ multiplex PCR, yet TCRdb's version contains in-frame clones alone and is incomplete. The sample contains around 300,000 clones, about 15% of which appear only once. J is TRBJ2-5 and V is TRBV6-5; 7 positions agree with TRBD2. This TCR was sampled from a man aged 25-40 years in good health. The sequencing input was central memory CD4+ T cells from blood. The CDR3 region has the DNA TGTGCCAGCAGTTACGCCACGGGGGGACAGACCCAGTACTTC. This encodes CASSYATGGQTQYF.